The rows below give T cell receptor beta chains drawn from one sample of a study of T cell clusters in autoimmune cytopenias. TCRdb re-called the multiplex PCR reads, yielding one record per CDR3 amino acid sequence without DNA. The sample's table shows approximately 14,000 distinct CDR3 sequences. Sequencing used peripheral blood. The source of these receptors is a human donor with an autoimmune cytopenia or autoimmune hepatitis (not recorded which). The CDR3 runs from the conserved cysteine through the conserved F or W. The size entry is marked missing in some rows and otherwise reads once, few, many or a size class.

>TRBV12-3/TRBV12-4|medium-sized|TRBJ2-1
CASTAHDLEQFF
>TRBV20-1|-|TRBJ1-2
CSARQGTGYTF
>TRBV19|-|TRBJ2-1
CASSINQGGGNEQFF
>TRBV6-5|large|TRBJ1-6
CASGVNSPLHF
>TRBV18|-|TRBJ2-2
CASSPASRDTGELFF
>TRBV7-9|-|TRBJ1-1
CASSFSGGGDTEAFF
>TRBV19|-|TRBJ1-1
CASSPGQGAQAFF
>TRBV27|-|TRBJ2-1
CASSFYGRLGNEQFF
>TRBV6-5|-|TRBJ2-1
CASKIGQGRYNEQFF
>TRBV7-2|-|TRBJ2-7
CASTAGTGGEQYF